The rows below give T cell receptor beta chains drawn from one sample of a study of blood T cell repertoires in COVID-19. The repertoire was sequenced with immunoSEQ multiplex PCR; TCRdb's copy has only in-frame clones and lacks some. This sample has roughly 150,000 clones; 88% occur once, and the top ten carry 2% to 3%. Material for sequencing was peripheral blood. Receptors were obtained from an older woman with acute or convalescent COVID-19. CDR3s include the opening cysteine and the closing phenylalanine or tryptophan. A D gene is named only where the DNA matches it firmly. Rows give clone size only sometimes, using once, few, many, or a class for an expanded clone.

v_call	clone_size	j_call	d_call	cdr3_nt	cdr3_aa
TRBV27	-	TRBJ2-3	TRBD1	TGTGCCAGCAATCCGGGACAGGGATTATCGGGCACAGATACGCAGTATTTT	CASNPGQGLSGTDTQYF
TRBV4-2	-	TRBJ1-3	TRBD1	TGTGCCAGCAGTACCGGACAGGTGGGAAACACCATATATTTT	CASSTGQVGNTIYF
TRBV6-6	-	TRBJ2-1	-	TGTGCCAGCAGCCAGGGGATGAATGAGCAGTTCTTC	CASSQGMNEQFF
TRBV28	once	TRBJ1-6	-	TGTGCCAGCAGTTTAGGGAGGCCAAGGGATTCACCCCTCCACTTT	CASSLGRPRDSPLHF
TRBV9	-	TRBJ2-7	TRBD2	TGTGCCAGCAGCGCACAGGGACTAGCGGCCTCCTACGAGCAGTACTTC	CASSAQGLAASYEQYF
TRBV28	once	TRBJ1-2	-	TGTGCCAGCAGCACGGGGGGCTATCACTATGGCTACACCTTC	CASSTGGYHYGYTF
TRBV19	-	TRBJ1-3	-	TGTGCCAGTGAATCCCCCCCGGCGGGTTATGGAAACACCATATATTTT	CASESPPAGYGNTIYF
TRBV28	-	TRBJ1-1	-	TGTGCCAGCAGTCCCGGGACAAAGAACACTGAAGCTTTCTTT	CASSPGTKNTEAFF
TRBV5-1	once	TRBJ1-1	TRBD1	TGCGCCAGCAGCTCGGAGGGGACGACAGGGCAAGCTTTCTTT	CASSSEGTTGQAFF
TRBV7-2	few	TRBJ1-5	-	TGTGCCAGCAGCTTGGTGACAGGTAATAATCAGCCCCAGCATTTT	CASSLVTGNNQPQHF
TRBV4-3	once	TRBJ2-1	-	TGCGCCAGCAGCCAAGAAAGAGGGTGGCAGTTCTTC	CASSQERGWQFF
TRBV18	-	TRBJ1-1	-	TGTGCCAGCTCACCAAGCAATGGAGCGAGGACTGAAGCTTTCTTT	CASSPSNGARTEAFF
TRBV9	-	TRBJ2-3	-	TGTGCCAGCAGCGTATCGGAGGCAGAAGTTTATACGCAGTATTTT	CASSVSEAEVYTQYF
TRBV4-2	-	TRBJ2-3	TRBD2	TGTGCCAGCAGCCCGGGGACTAGCGGGGGGCTGACGCCGGATACGCAGTATTTT	CASSPGTSGGLTPDTQYF
TRBV5-6	-	TRBJ1-6	-	TGTGCCAGCAGCTCCACGCCTGGGGCAGTCTATAATTCACCCCTCCACTTT	CASSSTPGAVYNSPLHF
TRBV7-2	-	TRBJ2-5	-	TGTGCCAGCAGCTTATCAGGGTCGGAGACCCAGTACTTC	CASSLSGSETQYF
TRBV7-9	few	TRBJ1-1	TRBD1	TGTGCCAGCAGCTTAGCGCAGGGACAGTGGTCGGAAGCTTTCTTT	CASSLAQGQWSEAFF
TRBV18	-	TRBJ1-5	TRBD1	TGTGCCAGCTCACCAGGGACAGGGGGCGTTAGCAATCAGCCCCAGCATTTT	CASSPGTGGVSNQPQHF
TRBV28	-	TRBJ1-4	-	TGTGCCAGCAGTGTGGGGGGTACTAATGAAAAACTGTTTTTT	CASSVGGTNEKLFF
TRBV14	-	TRBJ1-6	-	TGTGCCAGCAGCGAACAGGGTCTAGCTAATTCACCCCTCCACTTT	CASSEQGLANSPLHF
TRBV6-5	-	TRBJ1-5	-	TGTGCCAGCAGTTACTCGGGGAGAAACAATCAGCCCCAGCATTTT	CASSYSGRNNQPQHF
TRBV7-8	-	TRBJ2-7	TRBD1	TGTGCGTCGAATGGGTTTGGGACAGGGCCCCACGAGCAGTACTTC	CASNGFGTGPHEQYF
TRBV5-1	-	TRBJ2-3	TRBD1	TGCGCCAGCAGCTTACAGGGGGCCGGGACAGATACGCAGTATTTT	CASSLQGAGTDTQYF
TRBV20-1	-	TRBJ2-7	TRBD2	TGCAGTGCTAGTGGCCTAGCGGGGGGACTATCCTACGAGCAGTACTTC	CSASGLAGGLSYEQYF
TRBV5-5	-	TRBJ2-1	TRBD1	TGTGCCAGCAGCTTGCACCAGGGGGCCTACAATGAGCAGTTCTTC	CASSLHQGAYNEQFF
TRBV2	-	TRBJ1-2	TRBD1	TGTGCCAGCAGTTCACAGGGGACGGACTATGGCTACACCTTC	CASSSQGTDYGYTF
TRBV5-1	-	TRBJ2-1	TRBD2	TGCGCCAGCAGCCCACAGGCTAGCGGGGGATCCTACAATGAGCAGTTCTTC	CASSPQASGGSYNEQFF
TRBV6-1	-	TRBJ1-2	-	TGTGCCAGCAGTGAAGTGGGGGCCTCAGGGAACTATGGCTACACCTTC	CASSEVGASGNYGYTF
TRBV30	-	TRBJ1-2	TRBD1	TGTGCCTGGAGTGAGGCAGGGGGAGACTATGGCTACACCTTC	CAWSEAGGDYGYTF
TRBV7-8	once	TRBJ2-7	TRBD2	TGTGCCAGCAGCTTAGGGGCCAGCGGGGGGACCTCCTACGAGCAGTACTTC	CASSLGASGGTSYEQYF
TRBV6-1	once	TRBJ1-2	-	TGTGCCAGCAGTGAAGAGTCCGTAAGGGGCAGGACGGATGGCTACACCTTC	CASSEESVRGRTDGYTF
TRBV16	-	TRBJ2-1	TRBD1	TGTGCCAGCAGCCAGGGACAGGCCTACAATGAGCAGTTCTTC	CASSQGQAYNEQFF
TRBV29-1	-	TRBJ2-3	-	TGCAGCGTCCAATCAGGGTCCGATACGCAGTATTTT	CSVQSGSDTQYF
TRBV29-1	-	TRBJ2-1	-	TGCAGCGTGACTCAAAAACAGGGCAATGAGCAGTTCTTC	CSVTQKQGNEQFF
TRBV19	once	TRBJ1-4	-	TGTGCCAGTAGTAGCCGAGGGGAAAAACTGTTTTTT	CASSSRGEKLFF
TRBV29-1	-	TRBJ1-2	-	TGCAGCGTTGAACAAGGTGTTCGGGATGGCTACACCTTC	CSVEQGVRDGYTF
TRBV11-1	-	TRBJ1-3	TRBD1	TGTGCCAGCAGCGCCCGGGACAGGGGCTCTGGAAACACCATATATTTT	CASSARDRGSGNTIYF
TRBV6-5	-	TRBJ1-1	-	TGTGCCAGCAGTCGAGGAGTCACGGCTGAAGCTTTCTTT	CASSRGVTAEAFF
TRBV15	-	TRBJ2-3	-	TGTGCCACCAGCAGTCGGGGGAACACAGATACGCAGTATTTT	CATSSRGNTDTQYF
TRBV5-6	once	TRBJ1-3	-	TGTGCCAGCAGCTTGCACAGGGACCGCAATAATAAACTAGGAAACACCATATATTTT	CASSLHRDRNNKLGNTIYF
TRBV4-3	-	TRBJ1-6	-	TGCGCCAGCAGCCAAATGGGACATCAATATAATTCACCCCTCCACTTT	CASSQMGHQYNSPLHF
TRBV3-1/TRBV3-2	few	TRBJ2-5	-	TGTGCCAGCAGCCAAGCTTCCAGGGGCAGAGAGACCCAGTACTTC	CASSQASRGRETQYF
TRBV5-1	-	TRBJ2-1	TRBD1	TGCGCCAGCAGTCAGATAGGCGGGACAGGGTCTGTCAATGAGCAGTTCTTC	CASSQIGGTGSVNEQFF
TRBV6-5	once	TRBJ2-4	TRBD1	TGTGCCAGCCGGGGCCCAGGACAGGGAAACATTCAGTACTTC	CASRGPGQGNIQYF
TRBV2	-	TRBJ2-3	TRBD1	TGTGCCAGCAGTGTGGTTGGGTCAGGGGGCGCAGATACGCAGTATTTT	CASSVVGSGGADTQYF
TRBV30	-	TRBJ2-5	TRBD1	TGTGCCTGGAGGCGGTCCGGACAGGGGGCAAAGACCCAGTACTTC	CAWRRSGQGAKTQYF
TRBV10-3	once	TRBJ1-2	TRBD1	TGTGCCATAACTAACGGTTTGACAGGGGTTAACTATGGCTACACCTTC	CAITNGLTGVNYGYTF
TRBV10-1	-	TRBJ1-2	-	TGCGCCAGCAGTGTACAGGGAGTCCGGGATGGCTACACCTTC	CASSVQGVRDGYTF
TRBV24-1	-	TRBJ2-1	-	TGTGCCACCAGTCCCAGGGGAGATGAGCAGTTCTTC	CATSPRGDEQFF
TRBV12-5	-	TRBJ1-1	-	TGTGCTAGTGGTTTGAACTCTGAGGCTGGCACTGAAGCTTTCTTT	CASGLNSEAGTEAFF
TRBV28	-	TRBJ1-1	-	TGTGCCAGCAGACCGGCGGGGGTGAACACTGAAGCTTTCTTT	CASRPAGVNTEAFF